The 26 T cell receptor beta chains in this list originate from one sample, sequenced in a study of T cells in localized non-small cell lung cancer. TCRdb keeps only in-frame clones here, not all; method: immunoSEQ multiplex PCR. Among 9,600 or so clones listed, 90% were seen once. The material sequenced was peripheral blood, taken before any cancer treatment. All receptors derive from a male donor at least 60 years old with stage III squamous cell lung carcinoma.

The genes are TRBV6-1 and TRBJ2-1, with D possibly being TRBD1 or TRBD2 (5 bases each). This CDR3 has 15 residues. Per the germline V gene, CDR1 is MNHNS and CDR2 is SASEGT. With 3 bases removed from V and 6 bases from J, the gap between germline ends came to 15 bases. In DNA, the CDR3 is TGTGCCAGCAGTGAGAGGTGGGGACCCACCAATGAGCAGTTCTTC. Translated: CASSERWGPTNEQFF.

The V and J genes are TRBV5-1 and TRBJ1-5, with D uncertain. The germline CDR1 and CDR2 sequences are SGHRS and YFSETQ. V lost 4 bases and J lost 11, with 19 bases in between. The CDR3 is 14 residues long. The CDR3 bases are TGCGCCAGCAGCCTGGACGGAACTTCAGAGGCCCAGCATTTT. Translation: CASSLDGTSEAQHF.

The chain recombines TRBV19 with TRBJ2-1; D not resolved. The V gene's germline CDR1 is LNHDA and CDR2 SQIVND (reference sequence). V was cut by 0 bases and J by 4 bases, with 10 bases left in between. CDR3 size: 15 residues. CDR3 sequence: CASSIDRADYNEQFF. The CDR3 DNA reads as TGTGCCAGTAGTATAGATAGGGCAGATTACAATGAGCAGTTCTTC.

The V gene is TRBV5-4, the J gene TRBJ1-4, with D unresolved. Trimming removed 0 bases from V and 5 bases from J, with 8 bases in between. Germline V gene lookup returns CDR1 SGHNT and CDR2 YYREEE (reference sequence). The CDR3 has 14 amino acids. This CDR3 is CASSLVESNEKLFF. The CDR3 bases are TGTGCCAGCAGCTTGGTGGAGTCAAATGAAAAACTGTTTTTT. Based on the CDR3 plus reference TRBV5-4 and TRBJ1-4, the full variable domain is ETGVTQSPTHLIKTRGQQVTLRCSSQSGHNTVSWYQQALGQGPQFIFQYYREEENGRGNFPPRFSGLQFPNYSSELNVNALELDDSALYLCASSLVESNEKLFFGSGTQLSVL.

The V and J genes are TRBV28 and TRBJ1-1; no firm D call. Trimming stripped 5 bases from V and 5 bases from J, with 12 bases between. Germline V gene sequence: CDR1 MDHEN, CDR2 SYDVKM. CDR3 length: 13 amino acids. CDR3 DNA: TGTGCCAGCAGTCGTGTAGGCGGTACTGAAGCTTTCTTT. It encodes CASSRVGGTEAFF.

The CDR3 is CASSAPQSVGGNTIYF. CDR3 nucleotides: TGTGCCAGCAGCGCACCCCAATCAGTAGGCGGAAACACCATATATTTT. The chain links TRBV9 to TRBJ1-3; D is ambiguous. This CDR3 comprises 16 residues. V was trimmed by 3 bases and J by 4 bases, leaving 17 bases between them. Looked up from germline, CDR1 is SGDLS and CDR2 is YYNGEE.

V and J are TRBV10-3 and TRBJ1-1; D gene unclear. V dropped 0 bases and J dropped 6 bases, with 14 bases sitting between them. Germline CDR1 is ENHRY and CDR2 is SYGVKD. The CDR3 has 15 amino acids. The CDR3 DNA reads TGTGCCATCAGTGAGTCATCCGGGATGTCTTCTGAAGCTTTCTTT. This codes for CAISESSGMSSEAFF.

The V gene is TRBV27, the J gene TRBJ2-3, with D hard to call. This CDR3 has 13 residues. Trimming stripped 5 bases from V and 0 bases from J, with 6 bases between. The germline V gene has CDR1 MNHEY and CDR2 SMNVEV (reference sequence). Here the CDR3 DNA reads TGTGCCAGCAGTCCGGGTAGCACAGATACGCAGTATTTT. This translates into CASSPGSTDTQYF.

This sequence joins TRBV5-1 and TRBJ1-6, with 7 nucleotides matching TRBD1. Germline assignment: CDR1 SGHRS and CDR2 YFSETQ. Germline trimming cut 4 bases from V and 0 bases from J; bases unmatched to any gene: 13. The CDR3 length is 19 residues. Here the CDR3 reads CASSPGGQRHSSYNSPLHF. Here the CDR3 DNA reads TGCGCCAGCAGCCCGGGGGGACAGAGACATAGCTCCTATAATTCACCCCTCCACTTT.

V gene TRBV7-2 combines with J gene TRBJ1-2; 7 positions match TRBD1. The CDR3 is made up of 13 amino acids. V shed 5 bases, J shed 5 bases, and the junction held 5 bases outside the gene matches. In germline, CDR1 is SGHTA, CDR2 FQGNSA. The CDR3 region is CASSPGTEYGYTF. For the CDR3, the DNA is TGTGCCAGCAGCCCCGGGACAGAATATGGCTACACCTTC.

The chain couples TRBV30 to TRBJ2-5; 8 nucleotides align to TRBD1. The V and J ends lost 4 bases and 4 bases, in that order; junction bases with no gene match: 14. This CDR3 contains 16 residues. Looked up from germline, CDR1 is GTSNPN and CDR2 is SVGIG (reference sequence). CDR3 nucleotide sequence: TGTGCCTGGATGCCGCCGACAGGGGAGTCGGGAGAGACCCAGTACTTC. Its protein is CAWMPPTGESGETQYF. Based on the CDR3 plus reference TRBV30 and TRBJ2-5, the full variable domain is SQTIHQWPATLVQPVGSPLSLECTVEGTSNPNLYWYRQAAGRGLQLLFYSVGIGQISSEVPQNLSASRPQDRQFILSSKKLLLSDSGFYLCAWMPPTGESGETQYFGPGTRLLVL.

This sequence joins TRBV13 and TRBJ2-7; D possibly uses TRBD1 or TRBD2 (6 bases each). V was clipped by 2 bases and J by 9 bases, with 17 bases between them. CDR3 length: 14 amino acids. Germline V CDR1 and CDR2: PRHDT, FYEKMQ (reference sequence). The CDR3 region is CASSLSGGLVPQYF. The CDR3 DNA reads as TGTGCCAGCAGCTTAAGTGGGGGGCTCGTCCCGCAGTACTTC.

The gene calls are TRBV4-2 and TRBJ1-3; 8 bases map to TRBD1. The CDR3 is 15 residues long. V dropped 5 bases and J dropped 2; count of bases not matched to a gene: 5. From germline, CDR1 is LGHNA and CDR2 YNFKEQ. CDR3 in amino acids: CASSDTGGPGNTIYF. DNA for the CDR3: TGTGCCAGCAGCGATACAGGGGGTCCTGGAAACACCATATATTTT.

This chain joins TRBV20-1 and TRBJ1-5; D is unclear. The ends were cut back, 3 bases at V and 7 bases at J, with 7 bases in the middle. The CDR3 loop spans 11 amino acids. CDR1 and CDR2 from the germline V gene are DFQATT and SNEGSKA (reference sequence). The CDR3 spells CSASSGQPQHF. CDR3 nucleotides: TGCAGTGCTAGTTCCGGGCAGCCCCAGCATTTT.

The chain carries TRBV11-3 and TRBJ2-2, with TRBD1 matching 9 bases. With V trimmed by 3 bases and J by 0 bases, 2 bases remained unmatched. CDR1 and CDR2 (germline): SGHNT, YENEEA. This CDR3 region has 16 residues. CDR3: CASSLGQGSNTGELFF. The CDR3 nucleotides read TGTGCCAGCAGCTTGGGACAGGGCTCGAACACCGGGGAGCTGTTTTTT.

The chain has TRBV5-1 and TRBJ1-1; D gene uncertain. The V gene's germline CDR1 is SGHRS and CDR2 YFSETQ. The germline V and J ends were trimmed by 7 bases and 3 bases, with 13 bases remaining between them. The CDR3 loop spans 13 amino acids. CDR3 region: CASSAPTYTEAFF. CDR3 DNA sequence: TGCGCCAGCTCCGCCCCGACATACACTGAAGCTTTCTTT.

This clone has a single count. The gene calls are TRBV18 and TRBJ2-1; no reliable D call. Looked up from germline, CDR1 is KGHSH and CDR2 is LQKENI. V lost 3 bases to trimming and J lost 3 bases, with 9 bases between them. The CDR3 is made up of 14 amino acids. For the CDR3, the DNA is TGTGCCAGCTCACCTACGGGCGGCTACAATGAGCAGTTCTTC. This translates into CASSPTGGYNEQFF.

This clone was recorded a few times. The chain couples TRBV5-8 to TRBJ1-6; TRBD1 matches at 11 bases. In germline, CDR1 is SGHTS, CDR2 YDEGEE. The CDR3 extends over 16 amino acids. Unmatched junction bases numbered 3, after V lost 3 bases and J lost 4 bases. This CDR3 reads CASSSRDRGYNSPLHF. The CDR3 DNA sequence: TGTGCCAGCAGCTCCCGGGACAGGGGGTATAATTCACCCCTCCACTTT. Based on the CDR3 plus reference TRBV5-8 and TRBJ1-6, the full variable domain is EAGVTQSPTHLIKTRGQQATLRCSPISGHTSVYWYQQALGLGLQFLLWYDEGEERNRGNFPPRFSGRQFPNYSSELNVNALELEDSALYLCASSSRDRGYNSPLHFGNGTRLTVT.

CDR3 region: CSVVVGGNYGYTF. CDR3 in DNA: TGCAGCGTTGTGGTGGGGGGCAACTATGGCTACACCTTC. The chain links TRBV29-1 to TRBJ1-2; D is perhaps TRBD1 (6 bases). The V end lost 4 bases, the J end lost 2 bases, and 11 bases lay between the germline ends. This CDR3 is 13 amino acids long. CDR1 is SQVTM, CDR2 ANQGSEA, per germline. Using reference TRBV29-1 and TRBJ1-2 for the parts outside the CDR3, the full variable domain is SAVISQKPSRDICQRGTSLTIQCQVDSQVTMMFWYRQQPGQSLTLIATANQGSEATYESGFVIDKFPISRPNLTFSTLTVSNMSPEDSSIYLCSVVVGGNYGYTFGSGTRLTVV.

This sequence joins TRBV28 and TRBJ2-2; D gene unclear. The CDR3 is 15 amino acids. V dropped 1 base and J dropped 1 base, with 7 bases sitting between them. Germline V gene sequence: CDR1 MDHEN, CDR2 SYDVKM. The DNA for the CDR3 is TGTGCCAGCAGTTTATCCCCAGGGAACACCGGGGAGCTGTTTTTT. It yields the protein CASSLSPGNTGELFF.

This clone came up once. This chain joins TRBV4-1 and TRBJ1-2, with a tentative D call TRBD1 (6 bases). CDR1 and CDR2 (germline): MGHRA, YSYEKL. Trimming removed 5 bases from V and 6 bases from J, with 13 bases in between. This CDR3 comprises 13 residues. Written as DNA, the CDR3 is TGCGCCAGCAGCTCAGGGGATCTGGATGGCTACACCTTC. Its protein product is CASSSGDLDGYTF.

The rearrangement links TRBV5-1 to TRBJ2-2, with 8 bases that match TRBD2. The CDR3 loop spans 15 amino acids. CDR1 is SGHRS and CDR2 is YFSETQ in the germline V gene. V dropped 5 bases and J dropped 5; count of bases not matched to a gene: 8. In nucleotides, the CDR3 is TGCGCCAGCAGGGCCGGGACTAGGGGGACCGGGGAGCTGTTTTTT. As protein: CASRAGTRGTGELFF. The full variable domain, with the rest looked up from reference TRBV5-1 and TRBJ2-2, is KAGVTQTPRYLIKTRGQQVTLSCSPISGHRSVSWYQQTPGQGLQFLFEYFSETQRNKGNFPGRFSGRQFSNSRSEMNVSTLELGDSALYLCASRAGTRGTGELFFGEGSRLTVL.

The J gene is TRBJ1-4, the V gene TRBV15; D is possibly TRBD1 (5 bases). In germline, CDR1 is LNHNV, CDR2 YYDKDF (reference sequence). The V end lost 3 bases, the J end lost 10 bases, and 21 bases lay between the germline ends. This CDR3 contains 16 residues. Here the CDR3 reads CATSSRDGLQRVKLFF. The DNA for the CDR3 is TGTGCCACCAGCAGCCGGGACGGCCTACAACGAGTAAAACTGTTTTTT. Looking up the rest from reference TRBV15 and TRBJ1-4 gives the full variable domain: DAMVIQNPRYQVTQFGKPVTLSCSQTLNHNVMYWYQQKSSQAPKLLFHYYDKDFNNEADTPDNFQSRRPNTSFCFLDIRSPGLGDTAMYLCATSSRDGLQRVKLFFGSGTQLSVL.

This sequence joins TRBV21-1 and TRBJ1-6; the table's D call, TRBD1, was not checked against the DNA. TRBV21-1 is annotated as a pseudogene. The CDR3 has 18 amino acids. CDR3 residues: CASSIPTPGTANNSPLHF. CDR3 bases: TGTGCCAGCAGCATACCCACCCCCGGGACAGCAAATAATTCACCCCTCCACTTT.

This chain uses TRBV27 with TRBJ2-7; D might be TRBD1 (6 bases). Trimming removed 2 bases from V and 0 bases from J, with 20 bases in between. Germline-derived CDR1 and CDR2 are MNHEY and SMNVEV (reference sequence). CDR3 length: 18 residues. This CDR3 is CASSLVGLGQGSSYEQYF. The CDR3 DNA reads TGTGCCAGCAGTTTAGTTGGTCTTGGGCAGGGGAGCTCCTACGAGCAGTACTTC.

This clone was seen once. V and J are TRBV28 and TRBJ2-5, with D possibly being TRBD2 (5 bases). The V end lost 4 bases, the J end lost 4 bases, and 10 bases lay between the germline ends. Per germline, CDR1 MDHEN and CDR2 SYDVKM. The CDR3 length is 13 residues. The CDR3 nucleotides are TGTGCCAGCAGTTCTAGCCCCCGAGAGACCCAGTACTTC. Translating gives CASSSSPRETQYF. Together with reference TRBV28 and TRBJ2-5, the CDR3 gives the full variable domain: DVKVTQSSRYLVKRTGEKVFLECVQDMDHENMFWYRQDPGLGLRLIYFSYDVKMKEKGDIPEGYSVSREKKERFSLILESASTNQTSMYLCASSSSPRETQYFGPGTRLLVL.